The sequence of this T cell receptor beta chain was determined in a study of blood T cell repertoires in COVID-19. About the research overall: Acute and convalescent COVID-19 samples came from the United States, Italy and Spain.

The V end lost 2 bases, the J end lost 2 bases, and 10 bases lay between the germline ends. Germline CDR1 SNHLY, CDR2 FYNNEI. The CDR3 contains 14 residues. Generated by immunoSEQ multiplex PCR, the TCRdb table keeps only in-frame clones and is missing some. The sample holds 45,000 or so clones, 87% seen once. This sequence originates from a woman at least 80 years old with active COVID-19. The V and J genes are TRBV2 and TRBJ2-7; D possibly corresponds to TRBD1 (5 bases). The sequencing sample was made of peripheral blood. CDR3 loop: CASSERIGAYEQYF. DNA of the CDR3: TGTGCCAGCAGTGAAAGAATAGGGGCCTACGAGCAGTACTTC.